These 2 T cell receptor beta chains were sequenced from one sample in a study of cytomegalovirus exposure and HLA in healthy donors. This table comes from immunoSEQ multiplex PCR, and its TCRdb copy is limited to in-frame clones, with some not included. The sample has around 260,000 clones, 90% seen once. The sequencing input was PBMCs. These receptors came from a woman aged 25 to 39 in good health and CMV-seronegative.

The chain carries TRBV7-9 and TRBJ2-7; 12 nucleotides agree with TRBD2. The CDR3 has 16 amino acids. V was pared by 4 bases and J by 5 bases, with 9 bases of the junction left unmatched. Per the germline V gene, CDR1 is SEHNR and CDR2 is FQNEAQ (reference sequence). CDR3 in amino acids: CASSSSGGLAGHEQYF. CDR3 bases: TGTGCCAGCAGCTCCTCGGGGGGACTAGCGGGCCACGAGCAGTACTTC. The whole variable domain, remainder taken from reference TRBV7-9 and TRBJ2-7, is DTGVSQNPRHKITKRGQNVTFRCDPISEHNRLYWYRQTLGQGPEFLTYFQNEAQLEKSRLLSDRFSAERPKGSFSTLEIQRTEQGDSAMYLCASSSSGGLAGHEQYFGPGTRLTVT.

A remark on this clone: At one of its ends the junction is not consistent with the germline gene, which may arise from a read error. The chain uses TRBV27 and TRBJ2-1; 8 bases are a match to TRBD2. The CDR3 runs 11 residues. Germline V gene sequence: CDR1 MNHEY, CDR2 SMNVEV (reference sequence). CDR3 region: CASSHGLASVF. The CDR3 region has the DNA TGTGCCAGCAGTCATGGACTAGCTTCAGTCTTC.